The 29 T cell receptor beta chains listed next were all sequenced from one sample in a study of cytomegalovirus exposure and HLA in healthy donors. Researchers ran the PCR with 60 Vbeta and 13 Jbeta primers. Profiled with immunoSEQ multiplex PCR; TCRdb holds only in-frame clones, not every one. The data hold around 200,000 clones, with around four fifths observed a single time. Sequenced: PBMCs. The receptors derive from a female donor in good health and CMV-seronegative.

This clone was found a few times. The J gene is TRBJ2-3, the V gene TRBV28; unclear D gene. CDR3 size: 15 residues. Per the germline V gene, CDR1 is MDHEN and CDR2 is SYDVKM. V lost 9 bases and J 0 bases, leaving 16 bases between the germline ends. The CDR3 nucleotides read TGTGCCAGTAATCCACTGACACCTAGCACAGATACGCAGTATTTT. Amino acid sequence: CASNPLTPSTDTQYF.

The gene calls are TRBV28 and TRBJ2-3; D remains unclear. The CDR3 contains 12 residues. The V and J ends lost 6 bases and 3 bases respectively, with 7 bases between them. Germline V gene lookup returns CDR1 MDHEN and CDR2 SYDVKM. The DNA of the CDR3 is TGTGCCAGCAGCACACAAACAGATACGCAGTATTTT. This gives the protein CASSTQTDTQYF.

The rearrangement links TRBV2 to TRBJ2-7; 9 bases line up with TRBD1. The CDR3 runs to 14 residues. Germline V lookup: CDR1 SNHLY, CDR2 FYNNEI. V shed 6 bases and J 1 base; nucleotides not matched to a gene: 4. CDR3 sequence (DNA): TGTGCCAGCAGCCGGGACAGGGAGTCCTACGAGCAGTACTTC. It encodes CASSRDRESYEQYF.

The chain is built from TRBV2 and TRBJ1-4, with D possibly matching TRBD1 (5 bases). Trimming removed 6 bases from V and 8 bases from J, with 10 bases in between. The CDR3 is 12 amino acids. Germline V CDR1 and CDR2: SNHLY, FYNNEI. CDR3 protein: CASRGDNEKLFF. The CDR3 DNA reads as TGTGCCAGCAGAGGGGATAACGAAAAACTGTTTTTT.

The chain carries TRBV15 and TRBJ1-3, with D possibly being TRBD1 (6 bases). The CDR3 loop spans 15 amino acids. Trimming took 4 bases from V and 0 from J, leaving 10 bases between them. Germline-derived CDR1 and CDR2 are LNHNV and YYDKDF (reference sequence). CDR3 in amino acids: CATSKDRSSGNTIYF. The CDR3 DNA sequence: TGTGCCACCAGCAAGGACAGAAGCTCTGGAAACACCATATATTTT.

J is TRBJ1-5 and V is TRBV2, with 10 nucleotides matching TRBD1. Germline assignment: CDR1 SNHLY and CDR2 FYNNEI. The CDR3 has 15 residues. V lost 7 bases and J lost 1; bases outside the gene matches: 4. The CDR3 DNA reads as TGTGCCAGCACCGCGGACAGGGGGAGCAATCAGCCCCAGCATTTT. It specifies CASTADRGSNQPQHF.

The chain joins TRBV6-5 to TRBJ1-5; D is undetermined. V was shortened by 2 bases and J by 0 bases, with 8 bases between the two germline ends. This CDR3 has 15 amino acids. Germline V lookup: CDR1 MNHEY, CDR2 SVGAGI. The CDR3, as DNA: TGTGCCAGCAGTTACCGGCAGGATAGCAATCAGCCCCAGCATTTT. It yields the protein CASSYRQDSNQPQHF.

The rearrangement links TRBV28 to TRBJ1-1; D not certain. V was trimmed by 5 bases and J by 0 bases, leaving 10 bases between them. Per the germline V gene, CDR1 is MDHEN and CDR2 is SYDVKM. The CDR3 contains 14 residues. The CDR3 nucleotides read TGTGCCAGCAGTACTCCTCCGGTGAACACTGAAGCTTTCTTT. This sequence encodes CASSTPPVNTEAFF.

The chain joins TRBV10-3 to TRBJ1-6; D gene unclear. The CDR3 extends over 17 amino acids. Looked up from germline, CDR1 is ENHRY and CDR2 is SYGVKD. The ends were cut back, 3 bases at V and 5 bases at J, with 17 bases in the middle. For the CDR3, the DNA is TGTGCCATCAGTGACTCCGTGAGCGGGATCAATAATTCACCCCTCCACTTT. This codes for CAISDSVSGINNSPLHF.

The rearrangement uses TRBV4-3 and TRBJ2-1; D perhaps matches TRBD2 (6 bases). The germline CDR1 and CDR2 sequences are LGHNA and YSLEER. The CDR3 extends over 14 amino acids. V lost 2 bases, J lost 7 bases, and 12 bases lay in between. The CDR3 DNA reads as TGCGCCAGCAGCCAAAACGCGGGGCTGAATGAGCAGTTCTTC. This gives the protein CASSQNAGLNEQFF.

V usage is TRBV27 and J usage is TRBJ2-7; unclear D gene. There are 15 residues in the CDR3. Germline CDR1 and CDR2: MNHEY and SMNVEV (reference sequence). Deletions cut 5 bases from V and 0 bases from J, with 14 bases between. The CDR3 sequence is CASSTSPDTSYEQYF. CDR3 DNA: TGTGCCAGCAGTACCTCTCCAGACACCTCCTACGAGCAGTACTTC.

The rearrangement links TRBV13 to TRBJ1-4; the D is unclear. This CDR3 is 13 amino acids long. Looked up from germline, CDR1 is PRHDT and CDR2 is FYEKMQ (reference sequence). V was trimmed by 4 bases and J by 4 bases, leaving 7 bases between them. The CDR3 DNA is TGTGCCAGCAGCTCGGCTAGTAATGAAAAACTGTTTTTT. It encodes CASSSASNEKLFF.

This clone was counted between two and nine times. The rearrangement uses TRBV9 and TRBJ1-3; the D is unclear. The CDR3 contains 14 residues. The V end was cut by 4 bases, the J end by 0 bases, with 8 bases between. CDR1 and CDR2 from the germline V gene are SGDLS and YYNGEE. CDR3 DNA: TGTGCCAGCAGCCCCCGCGCCTCTGGAAACACCATATATTTT. Translation: CASSPRASGNTIYF.

The chain is built from TRBV7-9 and TRBJ1-2; the D gene is possibly TRBD1 (5 bases). V lost 1 base, J lost 7 bases, and 16 bases lay in between. CDR1 and CDR2 from the germline V gene are SEHNR and FQNEAQ (reference sequence). The CDR3 contains 15 residues. This CDR3 is CASSLEGRRAGGYTF. The CDR3 coding sequence is TGTGCCAGCAGCTTAGAGGGGCGCAGGGCCGGTGGCTACACCTTC.

This chain joins TRBV5-6 and TRBJ1-6; D is uncertain. CDR3 length equals 16 residues. V gave up 4 bases and J gave up 7 bases, with 18 bases separating them. Per germline, CDR1 SGHDT and CDR2 YYEEEE. The chain's CDR3 is CASSAGPHSGNSPLHF. The CDR3 nucleotides read TGTGCCAGCAGCGCAGGACCCCACAGCGGGAATTCACCCCTCCACTTT.

The rearrangement uses TRBV19 and TRBJ2-2, with D perhaps TRBD2 (5 bases). Trimming took off 10 bases at V and 3 bases at J, with 12 bases between the two ends. CDR1 is LNHDA, CDR2 SQIVND, per germline (reference sequence). The CDR3 consists of 13 residues. This CDR3 is CAISGDYTGELFF. The CDR3 coding sequence is TGTGCCATTTCCGGGGATTACACCGGGGAGCTGTTTTTT.

The J gene is TRBJ1-2, the V gene TRBV5-8, with 12 bases fitting TRBD1. The germline gives CDR1 SGHTS, CDR2 YDEGEE. Trimming at V came to 1 base and at J to 4 bases, leaving 5 bases not matched to a gene. The CDR3 length is 16 residues. In DNA, the CDR3 is TGTGCCAGCAGCTTGAGCGGGACAGGGGGCATCTATGGCTACACCTTC. It encodes CASSLSGTGGIYGYTF.

The rearrangement uses TRBV19 and TRBJ1-2, with TRBD1 matching 7 bases. V trimming: 4 bases; J trimming: 2 bases; junction bases outside the gene matches: 7. CDR1 is LNHDA, CDR2 SQIVND, per germline (reference sequence). The CDR3 consists of 15 residues. In DNA form, the CDR3 reads TGTGCCAGTAGTAATCCGGGACAGACAAACTATGGCTACACCTTC. Protein sequence: CASSNPGQTNYGYTF. The complete variable domain, with remaining parts taken from reference TRBV19 and TRBJ1-2, reads DGGITQSPKYLFRKEGQNVTLSCEQNLNHDAMYWYRQDPGQGLRLIYYSQIVNDFQKGDIAEGYSVSREKKESFPLTVTSAQKNPTAFYLCASSNPGQTNYGYTFGSGTRLTVV.

Concerning this clone: The sample carries other DNA sequences with the same CDR3. The chain carries TRBV7-9 and TRBJ1-1; 8 positions match TRBD1. CDR1 is SEHNR, CDR2 FQNEAQ, per germline (reference sequence). J was trimmed by 0 bases and V by 3 bases; bases with no gene match: 0. There are 14 residues in the CDR3. Here the CDR3 reads CASSLTGVNTEAFF. DNA of the CDR3: TGTGCCAGCAGCTTGACAGGGGTGAACACTGAAGCTTTCTTT.

This chain joins TRBV6-5 and TRBJ1-5, with D tentatively TRBD1 (5 bases). The CDR3 is made up of 15 amino acids. Germline assignment: CDR1 MNHEY and CDR2 SVGAGI. Trimming removed 0 bases at V and 5 bases at J, with 11 bases between. Here the CDR3 DNA reads TGTGCCAGCAGTTACTCGCCAGGGTTAGATCAGCCCCAGCATTTT. Its translation: CASSYSPGLDQPQHF.

On this clone: An end of the junction does not agree with germline; a read error may underlie this. V is TRBV7-9 and J is TRBJ1-5, with D possibly matching TRBD1 (5 bases). Germline CDR1 and CDR2: SEHNR and FQNEAQ (reference sequence). The CDR3 is 16 amino acids. CDR3 DNA: TGTTCCAGCAGCTTAGCCGGGACTAGTAGCAATCAGCCCCAGCATTTT. It yields the protein CSSSLAGTSSNQPQHF. Drawing the rest from reference TRBV7-9 and TRBJ1-5, the complete variable domain is DTGVSQNPRHKITKRGQNVTFRCDPISEHNRLYWYRQTLGQGPEFLTYFQNEAQLEKSRLLSDRFSAERPKGSFSTLEIQRTEQGDSAMYLCSSSLAGTSSNQPQHFGDGTRLSIL.

The CDR3 DNA sequence: TGTGCCAGTAGTATACGAGTACAGCGGGCAGATACGCAGTATTTT. Translated, it gives CASSIRVQRADTQYF. The V gene is TRBV19, the J gene TRBJ2-3, with TRBD2 as a possible D gene (6 bases). The CDR3 is 15 residues long. Per germline, CDR1 LNHDA and CDR2 SQIVND (reference sequence). V was clipped by 2 bases and J by 4 bases, with 13 bases between them.

The V gene is TRBV19, the J gene TRBJ1-5; D perhaps matches TRBD1 (5 bases). With 3 bases removed from V and 7 bases from J, the gap between germline ends came to 13 bases. This CDR3 contains 14 residues. The germline V gene has CDR1 LNHDA and CDR2 SQIVND (reference sequence). The CDR3 reads CASSIGAGEQPQHF. CDR3 nucleotides: TGTGCCAGTAGTATTGGGGCAGGTGAGCAGCCCCAGCATTTT.

The chain employs TRBV5-5 and TRBJ1-1; the D is unclear. In germline, CDR1 is SGHKS, CDR2 YYEKEE (reference sequence). V shed 5 bases and J shed 0 bases, with 5 bases lying between them. The CDR3 covers 12 residues. The CDR3 here is CASSTLNTEAFF. The CDR3 DNA follows: TGTGCCAGCAGTACTCTGAACACTGAAGCTTTCTTT.

This chain links TRBV7-2 with TRBJ2-7; 9 positions agree with TRBD2. Germline-derived CDR1 and CDR2 are SGHTA and FQGNSA. The CDR3 totals 14 residues. V trimming: 7 bases; J trimming: 2 bases; junction bases outside the gene matches: 6. CDR3 sequence reads: CASNRGLAAYEQYF. CDR3 coding DNA: TGTGCCAGCAACAGGGGACTAGCCGCCTACGAGCAGTACTTC.

In its sample, this clone was seen a few times. This chain connects TRBV19 to TRBJ2-3; 7 bases agree with TRBD1. Germline lookup yields CDR1 LNHDA and CDR2 SQIVND (reference sequence). V was pared by 8 bases and J by 5 bases, with 7 bases of the junction left unmatched. This CDR3 is 13 amino acids long. CDR3 residues: CASGRGPQDTQYF. The CDR3 nucleotides are TGTGCCAGTGGTAGGGGGCCTCAAGATACGCAGTATTTT.

This clone has only a few counts. J is TRBJ1-4 and V is TRBV30, with 7 nucleotides matching TRBD1. CDR3 length: 17 residues. V shed 1 base, J shed 5 bases, and the junction held 13 bases outside the gene matches. Germline V CDR1 and CDR2: GTSNPN, SVGIG (reference sequence). This CDR3 reads CAWSGDFRGQLNEKLFF. The DNA for the CDR3 is TGTGCCTGGAGTGGGGATTTTCGGGGACAGTTAAATGAAAAACTGTTTTTT.

This chain joins TRBV19 and TRBJ2-4; TRBD2 agrees at 7 bases. The V gene end was trimmed by 1 base and the J gene end by 5 bases; junction bases not matched to a gene: 5. Germline V gives CDR1 LNHDA, CDR2 SQIVND (reference sequence). The CDR3 is made up of 15 amino acids. Here the CDR3 reads CASSIGEGLENIQYF. DNA of the CDR3: TGTGCCAGTAGTATAGGGGAGGGGCTGGAAAACATTCAGTACTTC.

This clone was counted a few times. This chain connects TRBV4-3 to TRBJ1-6; the D is unclear. CDR1 is LGHNA, CDR2 YSLEER, per germline. Between the trimmed V and J ends, which lost 0 bases and 0 bases, there was a span of 6 bases. The CDR3 spans 16 residues. The CDR3 region has the DNA TGCGCCAGCAGCCAAGACAGAAGCTCCTATAATTCACCCCTCCACTTT. Its protein is CASSQDRSSYNSPLHF.